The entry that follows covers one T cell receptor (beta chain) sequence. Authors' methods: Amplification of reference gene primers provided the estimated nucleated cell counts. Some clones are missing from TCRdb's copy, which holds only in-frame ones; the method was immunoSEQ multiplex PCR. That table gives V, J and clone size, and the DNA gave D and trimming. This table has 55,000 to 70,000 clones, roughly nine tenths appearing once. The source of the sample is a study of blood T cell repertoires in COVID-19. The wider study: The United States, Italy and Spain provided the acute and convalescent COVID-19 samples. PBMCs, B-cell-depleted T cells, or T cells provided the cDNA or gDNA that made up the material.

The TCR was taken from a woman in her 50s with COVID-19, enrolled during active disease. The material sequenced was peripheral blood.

As DNA, the CDR3 is TGTGCCAGCAGTTTTTACCCGGGACTCAACAATGAGCAGTTCTTC. Its protein is CASSFYPGLNNEQFF. The J gene is TRBJ2-1, the V gene TRBV27; a weak D match, TRBD2 (6 bases). The CDR3 is 15 residues long. Germline values: CDR1 MNHEY, CDR2 SMNVEV (reference sequence). V was shortened by 3 bases and J by 5 bases, with 14 bases between the two germline ends.